A selection of T cell receptor beta chains follows, all from one sample in a study. One entry per CDR3 protein, called by TCRdb with MiXCR from the RT-PCR reads. The sample shows about 700,000 distinct CDR3 sequences, 11% to 15% of them seen only once. The sequenced sample was memory CD4+ T cells from blood. These receptors all come from a female donor in good health, serving as a healthy control. Both conserved end residues are part of each CDR3. The order of the fields is D gene, clone size, J gene, V gene, CDR3 protein, CDR3 DNA. A D gene is named only where the DNA matches it firmly. Clone size is shown for a subset of rows, as once, few, many or a class of expanded clone.

>TRBD2|.|TRBJ2-3|TRBV5-1
CASSSRLAGLSTDTQYF
TGCGCCAGCAGCTCCAGACTAGCGGGCCTTAGCACAGATACGCAGTATTTT
>.|.|TRBJ1-1|TRBV7-2
CASSLDRGAAEAFF
TGTGCCAGCAGCTTAGATCGGGGGGCCGCTGAAGCTTTCTTT
>.|few|TRBJ1-4|TRBV6-7
CASSYSRGSNEKLFF
TGTGCCAGCAGTTACTCTCGGGGCTCTAATGAAAAACTGTTTTTT
>TRBD2|few|TRBJ2-3|TRBV4-2
CASSQEASGNTDTQYF
TGTGCCAGCAGCCAAGAGGCTAGCGGGAACACAGATACGCAGTATTTT
>.|many|TRBJ1-1|TRBV29-1
CSATRAQAEAFF
TGCAGCGCGACCAGGGCCCAGGCGGAAGCTTTCTTT
>.|.|TRBJ2-7|TRBV27
CASSPRQKYEQYF
TGTGCCAGCAGCCCTAGACAGAAATACGAGCAGTACTTC
>.|.|TRBJ1-1|TRBV29-1
CSVIATSQAFF
TGCAGCGTCATCGCGACAAGTCAAGCTTTCTTT
>TRBD1|many|TRBJ1-1|TRBV20-1
CSAARTGTNTEAFF
TGCAGTGCTGCGAGGACAGGTACGAACACTGAAGCTTTCTTT
>.|many|TRBJ2-3|TRBV20-1
CSAIYPPWGGYF
TGCAGTGCTATTTACCCCCCCTGGGGAGGGTATTTT
>TRBD1|.|TRBJ2-5|TRBV9
CASSVATGVKETQYF
TGTGCCAGCAGCGTCGCGACAGGGGTAAAAGAGACCCAGTACTTC
>TRBD1|.|TRBJ2-2|TRBV6-5
CASSRDSSNTGELFF
TGTGCCAGCAGTCGGGACAGCTCGAACACCGGGGAGCTGTTTTTT
>TRBD2|many|TRBJ2-1|TRBV5-1
CASSPPQLAGEDEQFF
TGCGCCAGCAGCCCACCCCAACTAGCGGGAGAGGATGAGCAGTTCTTC
>.|.|TRBJ1-3|TRBV7-2
CASSPKATPRGNTIYF
TGTGCCAGCAGCCCCAAAGCGACCCCGAGGGGAAACACCATATATTTT
>.|few|TRBJ2-3|TRBV12-3/TRBV12-4
CASSLNQNTDTQYF
TGTGCCAGCAGCCTAAATCAAAACACAGATACGCAGTATTTT
>TRBD1|many|TRBJ2-7|TRBV20-1
CSARSPGQGGEQYF
TGCAGTGCTAGATCCCCGGGACAGGGCGGCGAGCAGTACTTC
>.|few|TRBJ1-5|TRBV2
CASRQATGQPQHF
TGTGCCAGCAGACAAGCAACAGGGCAGCCCCAGCATTTT
>.|.|TRBJ2-2|TRBV20-1
CSARDDLGELFF
TGCAGTGCTAGAGACGACCTCGGGGAGCTGTTTTTT
>.|many|TRBJ2-5|TRBV20-1
CSASTVIQETQYF
TGCAGTGCTAGTACGGTTATTCAAGAGACCCAGTACTTC
>TRBD1|.|TRBJ2-7|TRBV5-1
CASSLAEGAEQYF
TGCGCCAGCAGCTTGGCCGAGGGGGCCGAGCAGTACTTC
>.|few|TRBJ2-5|TRBV6-2/TRBV6-3
CASSIRGGETQYF
TGTGCCAGCAGCATCCGCGGTGGGGAGACCCAGTACTTC
>TRBD2|many|TRBJ2-1|TRBV6-5
CASSPGTTSYNEQFF
TGTGCCAGCAGCCCCGGGACTACATCCTACAATGAGCAGTTCTTC
>.|.|TRBJ2-3|TRBV10-1
CASTEQEVLAYTDTQYF
TGCGCCAGCACGGAACAGGAGGTCTTAGCCTACACAGATACGCAGTATTTT
>.|.|TRBJ2-7|TRBV6-2/TRBV6-3
CASSPGHNPYEQYF
TGTGCCAGCAGCCCCGGACATAATCCCTACGAGCAGTACTTC
>.|few|TRBJ2-5|TRBV6-6
CASTRDLIETQYF
TGTGCCAGCACCAGGGACCTTATCGAGACCCAGTACTTC
>TRBD1|few|TRBJ1-2|TRBV6-1
CASSARDRVPSGYTF
TGTGCCAGCAGTGCCCGGGACAGAGTACCATCTGGCTACACCTTC
>TRBD1|.|TRBJ2-3|TRBV7-3
CASKRQGAGTDTQYF
TGTGCCAGTAAGCGCCAGGGGGCAGGCACAGATACGCAGTATTTT
>TRBD2|many|TRBJ2-1|TRBV6-5
CASRSGAGGSYNEQFF
TGTGCCAGCAGGTCCGGGGCGGGAGGGTCCTACAATGAGCAGTTCTTC
>.|.|TRBJ1-4|TRBV7-9
CASSLDRGRMGEKLFF
TGTGCCAGCAGCTTAGACCGGGGACGTATGGGTGAAAAACTGTTTTTT
>TRBD1|many|TRBJ1-1|TRBV29-1
CSVETGSTEAFF
TGCAGCGTTGAGACAGGGTCCACTGAAGCTTTCTTT
>TRBD2|few|TRBJ2-1|TRBV24-1
CATSDPGTSVNNEQFF
TGTGCCACCAGTGACCCCGGGACTAGCGTCAACAATGAGCAGTTCTTC
>.|.|TRBJ1-5|TRBV5-1
CASSLEGRSDQPQHF
TGCGCCAGCAGCTTGGAGGGCAGGTCTGATCAGCCCCAGCATTTT